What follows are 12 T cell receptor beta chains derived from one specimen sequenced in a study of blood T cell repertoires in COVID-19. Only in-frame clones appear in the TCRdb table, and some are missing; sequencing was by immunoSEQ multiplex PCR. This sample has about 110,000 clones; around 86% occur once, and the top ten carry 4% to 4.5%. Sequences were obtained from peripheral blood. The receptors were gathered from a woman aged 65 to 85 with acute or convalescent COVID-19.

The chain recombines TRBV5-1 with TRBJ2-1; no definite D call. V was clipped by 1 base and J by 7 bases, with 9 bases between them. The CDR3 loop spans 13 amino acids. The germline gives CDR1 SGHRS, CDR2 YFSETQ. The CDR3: CASSLLLENEQFF. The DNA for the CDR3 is TGCGCCAGCAGCTTGCTATTAGAGAATGAGCAGTTCTTC.

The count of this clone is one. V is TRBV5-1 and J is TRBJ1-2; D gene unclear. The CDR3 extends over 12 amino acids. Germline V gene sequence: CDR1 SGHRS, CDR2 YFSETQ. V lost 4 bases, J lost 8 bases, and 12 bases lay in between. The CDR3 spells CASSAGEEGYTF. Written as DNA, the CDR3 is TGCGCCAGCAGCGCGGGAGAGGAGGGCTACACCTTC.

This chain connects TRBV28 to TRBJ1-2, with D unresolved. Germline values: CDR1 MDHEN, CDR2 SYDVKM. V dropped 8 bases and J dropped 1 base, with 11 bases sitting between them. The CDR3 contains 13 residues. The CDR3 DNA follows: TGTGCCAGCTCGTGGCGGGATAACTATGGCTACACCTTC. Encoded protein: CASSWRDNYGYTF.

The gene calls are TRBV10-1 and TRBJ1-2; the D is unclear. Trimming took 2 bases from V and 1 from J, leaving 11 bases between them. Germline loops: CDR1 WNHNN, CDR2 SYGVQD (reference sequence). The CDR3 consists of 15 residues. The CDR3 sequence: CASSEERRVNYGYTF. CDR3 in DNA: TGCGCCAGCAGTGAGGAGAGGAGGGTTAACTATGGCTACACCTTC.

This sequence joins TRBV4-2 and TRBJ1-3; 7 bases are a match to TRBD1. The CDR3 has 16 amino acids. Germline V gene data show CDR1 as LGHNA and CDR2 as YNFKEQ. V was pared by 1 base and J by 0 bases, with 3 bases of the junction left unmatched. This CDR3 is CASSQGGQLSGNTIYF. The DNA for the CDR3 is TGTGCCAGCAGCCAAGGGGGACAGCTCTCTGGAAACACCATATATTTT.

CDR3 sequence: CASSVGTVVLAGTDTQYF. As DNA, the CDR3 is TGTGCCAGCAGCGTAGGGACGGTGGTACTAGCGGGAACAGATACGCAGTATTTT. The chain has TRBV9 and TRBJ2-3; 10 positions match TRBD2. The CDR3 runs to 18 residues. J lost 3 bases, V lost 0 bases, and 10 bases had no gene match. Germline assignment: CDR1 SGDLS and CDR2 YYNGEE.

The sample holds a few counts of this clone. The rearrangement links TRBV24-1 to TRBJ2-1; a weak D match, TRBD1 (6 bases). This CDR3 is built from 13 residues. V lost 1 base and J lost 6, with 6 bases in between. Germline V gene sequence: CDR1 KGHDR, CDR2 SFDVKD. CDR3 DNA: TGTGCCACCAGTGATTTAGGGGGCAATGAGCAGTTCTTC. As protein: CATSDLGGNEQFF.

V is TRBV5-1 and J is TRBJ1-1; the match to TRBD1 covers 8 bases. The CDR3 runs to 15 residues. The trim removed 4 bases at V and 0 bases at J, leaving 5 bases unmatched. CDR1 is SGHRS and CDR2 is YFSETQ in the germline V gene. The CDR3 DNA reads TGCGCCAGCAGCAGGACAGGGAATATGAACACTGAAGCTTTCTTT. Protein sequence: CASSRTGNMNTEAFF.

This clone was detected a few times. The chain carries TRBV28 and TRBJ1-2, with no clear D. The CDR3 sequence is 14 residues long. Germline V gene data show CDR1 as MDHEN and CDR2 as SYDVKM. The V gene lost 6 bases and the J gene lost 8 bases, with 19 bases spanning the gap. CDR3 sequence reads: CASSPAGGPNGYTF. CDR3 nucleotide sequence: TGTGCCAGCAGCCCGGCAGGCGGGCCCAACGGCTACACCTTC.

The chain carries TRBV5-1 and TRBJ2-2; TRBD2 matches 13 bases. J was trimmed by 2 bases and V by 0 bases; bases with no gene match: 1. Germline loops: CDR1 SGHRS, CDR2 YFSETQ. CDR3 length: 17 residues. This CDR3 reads CASSLGTSGGNTGELFF. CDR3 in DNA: TGCGCCAGCAGCTTGGGGACTAGCGGGGGAAACACCGGGGAGCTGTTTTTT. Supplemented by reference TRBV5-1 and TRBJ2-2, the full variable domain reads KAGVTQTPRYLIKTRGQQVTLSCSPISGHRSVSWYQQTPGQGLQFLFEYFSETQRNKGNFPGRFSGRQFSNSRSEMNVSTLELGDSALYLCASSLGTSGGNTGELFFGEGSRLTVL.

CDR3 in amino acids: CASSIEGVTGNTIYF. The CDR3 nucleotides read TGTGCCAGTAGCATCGAAGGGGTAACTGGAAACACCATATATTTT. This chain uses TRBV19 with TRBJ1-3; possible D gene TRBD1, 5 bases. Germline-derived CDR1 and CDR2 are LNHDA and SQIVND (reference sequence). There are 15 residues in the CDR3. V lost 6 bases, J lost 2 bases, and 14 bases lay in between. The whole variable domain, filled in from reference TRBV19 and TRBJ1-3, reads DGGITQSPKYLFRKEGQNVTLSCEQNLNHDAMYWYRQDPGQGLRLIYYSQIVNDFQKGDIAEGYSVSREKKESFPLTVTSAQKNPTAFYLCASSIEGVTGNTIYFGEGSWLTVV.

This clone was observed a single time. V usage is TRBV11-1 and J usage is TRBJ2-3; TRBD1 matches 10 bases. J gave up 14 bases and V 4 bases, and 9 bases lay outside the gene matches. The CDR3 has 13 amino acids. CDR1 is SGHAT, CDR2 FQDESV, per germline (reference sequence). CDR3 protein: CASSYRQGTGVYF. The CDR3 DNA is TGTGCCAGCAGCTACAGGCAGGGGACAGGGGTGTATTTT.